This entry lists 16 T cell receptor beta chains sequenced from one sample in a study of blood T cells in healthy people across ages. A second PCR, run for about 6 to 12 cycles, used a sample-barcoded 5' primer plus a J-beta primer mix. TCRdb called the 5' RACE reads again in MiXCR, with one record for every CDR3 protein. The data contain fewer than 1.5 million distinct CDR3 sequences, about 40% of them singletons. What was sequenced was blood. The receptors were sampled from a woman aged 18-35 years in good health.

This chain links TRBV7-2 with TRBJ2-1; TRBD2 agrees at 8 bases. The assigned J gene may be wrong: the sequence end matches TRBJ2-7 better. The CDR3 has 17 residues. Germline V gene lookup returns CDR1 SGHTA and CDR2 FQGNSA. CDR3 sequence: CASSYLAGVGSYNEQYF. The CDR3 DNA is TGTGCCAGCAGCTACCTAGCGGGCGTCGGCTCCTACAATGAGCAGTACTTC.

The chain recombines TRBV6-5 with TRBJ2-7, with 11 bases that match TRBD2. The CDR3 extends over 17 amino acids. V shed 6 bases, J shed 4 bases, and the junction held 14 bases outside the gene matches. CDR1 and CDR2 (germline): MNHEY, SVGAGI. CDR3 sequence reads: CASSPGLAGPGGYEQYF. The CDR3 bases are TGTGCCAGCAGCCCCGGACTAGCGGGCCCCGGAGGATACGAGCAGTACTTC.

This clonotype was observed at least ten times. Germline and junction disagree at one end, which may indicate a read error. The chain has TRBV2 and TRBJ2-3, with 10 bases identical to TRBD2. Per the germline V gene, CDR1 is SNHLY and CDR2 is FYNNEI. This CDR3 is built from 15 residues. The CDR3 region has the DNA TGTGCCAGCAGCGAAGGGACTAGCGGCACAGATACGCAGTATTTT. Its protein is CASSEGTSGTDTQYF.

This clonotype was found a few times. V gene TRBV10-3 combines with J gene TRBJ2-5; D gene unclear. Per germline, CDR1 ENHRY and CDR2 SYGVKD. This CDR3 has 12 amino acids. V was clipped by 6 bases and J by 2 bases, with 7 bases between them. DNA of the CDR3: TGTGCCATCAGCGCCGTACAAGAGACCCAGTACTTC. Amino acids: CAISAVQETQYF.

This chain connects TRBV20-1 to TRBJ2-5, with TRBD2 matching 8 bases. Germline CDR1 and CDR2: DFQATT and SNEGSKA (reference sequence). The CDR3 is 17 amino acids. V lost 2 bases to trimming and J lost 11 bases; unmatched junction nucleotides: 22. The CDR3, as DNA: TGCAGTGCTAGACCTACTTCCGGGGGGGCCTTCGTCAATGAGCAGTACTTC. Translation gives CSARPTSGGAFVNEQYF.

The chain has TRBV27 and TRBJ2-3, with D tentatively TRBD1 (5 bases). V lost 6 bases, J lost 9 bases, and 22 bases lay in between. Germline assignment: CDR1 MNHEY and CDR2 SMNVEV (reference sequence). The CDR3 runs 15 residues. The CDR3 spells CASSSDTAFGRTQYF. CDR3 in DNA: TGTGCCAGCAGCTCGGACACGGCGTTTGGGCGGACGCAGTATTTT.

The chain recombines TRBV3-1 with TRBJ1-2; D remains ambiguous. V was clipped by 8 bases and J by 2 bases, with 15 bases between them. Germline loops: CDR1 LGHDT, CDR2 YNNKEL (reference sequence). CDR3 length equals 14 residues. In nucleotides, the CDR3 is TGTGCCAGCTCGGCAGGCCGTGGGAACTATGGCTACACCTTC. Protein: CASSAGRGNYGYTF.

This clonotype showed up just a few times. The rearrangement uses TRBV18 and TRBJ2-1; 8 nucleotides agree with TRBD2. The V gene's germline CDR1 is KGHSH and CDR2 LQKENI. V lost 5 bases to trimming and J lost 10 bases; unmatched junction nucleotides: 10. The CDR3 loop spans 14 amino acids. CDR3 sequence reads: CASSIGTSRQEQFF. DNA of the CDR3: TGTGCCAGCTCAATAGGGACTAGTCGGCAGGAGCAGTTCTTC.

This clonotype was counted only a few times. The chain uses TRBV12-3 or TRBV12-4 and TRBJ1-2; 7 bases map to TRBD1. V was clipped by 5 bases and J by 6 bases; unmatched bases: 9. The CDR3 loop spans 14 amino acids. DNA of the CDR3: TGTGCCAGCAGTCCTACAGGGGAAACCCATGGCTACACCTTC. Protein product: CASSPTGETHGYTF.

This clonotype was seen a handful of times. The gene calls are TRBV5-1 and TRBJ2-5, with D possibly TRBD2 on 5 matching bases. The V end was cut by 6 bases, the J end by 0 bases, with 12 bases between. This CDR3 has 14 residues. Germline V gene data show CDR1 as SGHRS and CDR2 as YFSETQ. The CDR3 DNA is TGCGCCAGCACCCTTACGGACTACCAAGAGACCCAGTACTTC. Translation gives CASTLTDYQETQYF.

The CDR3 protein is CASSFGTGGGRGFF. The CDR3 DNA is TGTGCCAGCAGTTTCGGGACAGGGGGCGGACGTGGGTTCTTC. The chain joins TRBV28 to TRBJ2-1; 12 nucleotides match TRBD1. Losses at the gene ends were 3 bases for V and 15 bases for J; bases not matched to a gene: 9. CDR3 length: 14 amino acids. Germline loops: CDR1 MDHEN, CDR2 SYDVKM.

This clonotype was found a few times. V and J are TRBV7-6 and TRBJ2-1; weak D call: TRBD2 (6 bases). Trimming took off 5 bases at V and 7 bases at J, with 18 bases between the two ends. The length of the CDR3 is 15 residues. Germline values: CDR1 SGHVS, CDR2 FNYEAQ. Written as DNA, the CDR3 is TGTGCCAGCAGCCCCTCAGGACTAAATGGAAATGAGCAGTTCTTC. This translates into CASSPSGLNGNEQFF.

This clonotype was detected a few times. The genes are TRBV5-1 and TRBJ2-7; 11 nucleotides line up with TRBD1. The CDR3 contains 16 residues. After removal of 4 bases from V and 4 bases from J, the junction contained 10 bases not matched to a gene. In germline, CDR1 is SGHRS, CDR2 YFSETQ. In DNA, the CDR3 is TGCGCCAGCAGCGCTGCTCCGGGACAGGGGGTTTACGAGCAGTACTTC. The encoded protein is CASSAAPGQGVYEQYF.

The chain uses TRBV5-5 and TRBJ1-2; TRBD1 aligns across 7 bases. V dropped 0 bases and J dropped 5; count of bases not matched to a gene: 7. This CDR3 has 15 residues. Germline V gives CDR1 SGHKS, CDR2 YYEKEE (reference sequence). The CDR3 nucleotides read TGTGCCAGCAGCTTGGGAGGGGGCCAACCGTATGGCTACACCTTC. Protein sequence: CASSLGGGQPYGYTF.

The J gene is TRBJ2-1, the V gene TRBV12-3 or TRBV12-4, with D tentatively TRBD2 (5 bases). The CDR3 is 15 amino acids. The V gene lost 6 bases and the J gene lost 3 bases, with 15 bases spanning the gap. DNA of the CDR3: TGTGCCAGCAGATCGAACCGGGAACTCTACAATGAGCAGTTCTTC. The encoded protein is CASRSNRELYNEQFF.

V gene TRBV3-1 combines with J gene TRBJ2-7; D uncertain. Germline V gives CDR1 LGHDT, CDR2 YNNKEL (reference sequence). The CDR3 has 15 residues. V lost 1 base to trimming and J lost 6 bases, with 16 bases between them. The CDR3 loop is CASSQALDQFTEQYF. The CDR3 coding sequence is TGTGCCAGCAGCCAAGCGTTAGACCAGTTTACCGAGCAGTACTTC.